Shown below are 11 T cell receptor beta chains from a single sample sequenced in a study of a mutant IDH1 vaccine in newly diagnosed glioma. Time point specified: week 35, safety follow-up. Mutant IDH1 20-mer peptide, at 300 ug, made up each vaccine dose, with topical imiquimod. Which antigens these TCRs recognize remains unknown. Produced via immunoSEQ multiplex PCR; TCRdb's table is partial and in-frame only. There are 30,000 or so clones in the sample; under 85% occur only once, and 7.5% to 10% lies in the top ten. The sequencing here drew on PBMCs, taken from a glioma patient whose treatment included an IDH1 peptide vaccine. The receptor source for this set is a woman aged 25 to 39 with glioma. Some clones in this sample may be carry-over from other donors' samples.

This clone was seen only a few times. This chain links TRBV2 with TRBJ1-5, with 7 bases matching TRBD1. Germline lookup yields CDR1 SNHLY and CDR2 FYNNEI. The V gene end was trimmed by 4 bases and the J gene end by 3 bases; junction bases not matched to a gene: 12. The CDR3 contains 17 residues. DNA for the CDR3: TGTGCCAGCAGTGTCCCCTTTACAGGGGATCTCAATCAGCCCCAGCATTTT. This sequence encodes CASSVPFTGDLNQPQHF.

This chain joins TRBV2 and TRBJ2-1, with 12 bases lining up with TRBD2. The CDR3 runs to 14 residues. CDR1 SNHLY and CDR2 FYNNEI come from the germline V gene. Losses at the gene ends were 6 bases for V and 6 bases for J; bases not matched to a gene: 3. CDR3 sequence (DNA): TGTGCCAGCAGGCCGACTAGCGGGGGCAATGAGCAGTTCTTC. Translating gives CASRPTSGGNEQFF.

The CDR3 here is CAIGGTDTQYF. The CDR3 DNA is TGTGCCATCGGAGGTACAGATACGCAGTATTTT. This chain connects TRBV10-3 to TRBJ2-3, with a tentative D call TRBD2 (5 bases). V lost 8 bases and J 3 bases, leaving 6 bases between the germline ends. From germline, CDR1 is ENHRY and CDR2 SYGVKD. The CDR3 extends over 11 amino acids.

This clone was found once. V and J are TRBV30 and TRBJ2-7, with no clear D. Germline assignment: CDR1 GTSNPN and CDR2 SVGIG (reference sequence). This CDR3 comprises 14 residues. The V end was cut by 0 bases, the J end by 2 bases, with 11 bases between. CDR3 in amino acids: CAWSVDSLAYEQYF. CDR3 in DNA: TGTGCCTGGAGTGTAGATTCGCTAGCCTACGAGCAGTACTTC.

CDR3 DNA sequence: TGTGCCACCAGCACTGGGCGAAATGAAGCTTTCTTT. Translating it yields CATSTGRNEAFF. The genes are TRBV15 and TRBJ1-1; D not certain. CDR3 length: 12 amino acids. Germline assignment: CDR1 LNHNV and CDR2 YYDKDF (reference sequence). V gave up 4 bases and J gave up 7 bases, with 10 bases separating them.

The chain combines TRBV2 with TRBJ2-5, with 10 bases fitting TRBD2. Trimming removed 7 bases from V and 5 bases from J; junction bases left unmatched: 22. This CDR3 comprises 19 residues. Looked up from germline, CDR1 is SNHLY and CDR2 is FYNNEI. The CDR3 DNA sequence: TGTGCCAGCAAAGGGGGGCTGCGGCGGCTAGCGGGAGTATTTGAGACCCAGTACTTC. This sequence encodes CASKGGLRRLAGVFETQYF.

J is TRBJ2-7 and V is TRBV7-9; TRBD2 matches 7 bases. The CDR3 has 15 residues. V shed 2 bases, J shed 1 base, and the junction held 5 bases outside the gene matches. Germline V gives CDR1 SEHNR, CDR2 FQNEAQ (reference sequence). The CDR3 DNA reads as TGTGCCAGCAGCTTAAAGCGGGACTTATCCTACGAGCAGTACTTC. It yields the protein CASSLKRDLSYEQYF.

The chain has TRBV9 and TRBJ2-1; a possible D gene is TRBD2 (6 bases). Germline V gene lookup returns CDR1 SGDLS and CDR2 YYNGEE. Trimming removed 1 base from V and 9 bases from J, with 11 bases in between. This CDR3 comprises 13 residues. In DNA form, the CDR3 reads TGTGCCAGCAGCGTACGGTCGGGAGTTGAGCAGTTCTTC. As protein: CASSVRSGVEQFF.

The chain uses TRBV9 and TRBJ2-7, with 7 bases lining up with TRBD1. The germline CDR1 and CDR2 sequences are SGDLS and YYNGEE. The V and J ends lost 0 bases and 3 bases, in that order; junction bases with no gene match: 3. This CDR3 is 14 amino acids long. CDR3 coding DNA: TGTGCCAGCAGCGTAGCTACAGGGGACTACGAGCAGTACTTC. It encodes CASSVATGDYEQYF.

The chain links TRBV7-3 to TRBJ1-1, with D hard to call. CDR3 length equals 13 residues. Trimming stripped 5 bases from V and 5 bases from J, with 12 bases between. The germline V gene encodes CDR1 SGHTA and CDR2 FQGTGA. CDR3 coding DNA: TGTGCCAGCAGCGCCGACGGGAGGACTGAAGCTTTCTTT. Its protein is CASSADGRTEAFF. The full variable domain, rest sourced from reference TRBV7-3 and TRBJ1-1, is GAGVSQTPSNKVTEKGKYVELRCDPISGHTALYWYRQSLGQGPEFLIYFQGTGAADDSGLPNDRFFAVRPEGSVSTLKIQRTERGDSAVYLCASSADGRTEAFFGQGTRLTVV.

This rearrangement joins TRBV7-9 to TRBJ1-3; TRBD1 matches 7 bases. CDR3 size: 14 residues. CDR1 and CDR2 (germline): SEHNR, FQNEAQ (reference sequence). V lost 7 bases to trimming and J lost 2 bases; unmatched junction nucleotides: 5. CDR3 DNA: TGTGCCAGCACCTCGACAGGGACTGGAAACACCATATATTTT. It specifies CASTSTGTGNTIYF.